Each of the 7 T cell receptor beta chains below was sequenced from the same sample in a study of blood T cell repertoires in COVID-19. This table comes from immunoSEQ multiplex PCR, and its TCRdb copy is limited to in-frame clones, with some not included. The sample contains approximately 150,000 clones, approximately 88% of which appear only once. The sequenced material came from peripheral blood. The receptors stem from a human donor in a cohort sampled during active COVID-19.

The CDR3 sequence is CASSVDSSDTQYF. The CDR3 region has the DNA TGTGCCAGCAGCGTAGATTCTTCCGATACGCAGTATTTT. The rearrangement uses TRBV9 and TRBJ2-3; no reliable D call. The germline CDR1 and CDR2 sequences are SGDLS and YYNGEE. The CDR3 contains 13 residues. Trimming left V 0 bases short and J 6 bases short, with 8 bases between. The variable domain in full, with the rest retrieved from reference TRBV9 and TRBJ2-3, is DSGVTQTPKHLITATGQRVTLRCSPRSGDLSVYWYQQSLDQGLQFLIQYYNGEERAKGNILERFSAQQFPDLHSELNLSSLELGDSALYFCASSVDSSDTQYFGPGTRLTVL.

The chain's CDR3 is CASSLGTSGPDTQYF. CDR3 sequence (DNA): TGCGCCAGCAGCTTGGGAACTAGCGGCCCGGATACGCAGTATTTT. The V call is TRBV5-1, the J call TRBJ2-3; TRBD2 aligns across 8 bases. Trimming took 0 bases from V and 6 from J; bases not matched to a gene: 6. The germline V gene has CDR1 SGHRS and CDR2 YFSETQ. The CDR3 covers 15 residues.

The chain links TRBV4-3 to TRBJ1-2, with D uncertain. This CDR3 has 15 residues. The germline CDR1 and CDR2 sequences are LGHNA and YSLEER. V lost 0 bases and J 5 bases, leaving 13 bases between the germline ends. The CDR3: CASSQEYEGGYGYTF. CDR3 nucleotide sequence: TGCGCCAGCAGCCAAGAGTATGAGGGAGGGTATGGCTACACCTTC.

The chain is built from TRBV6-5 and TRBJ1-2; weak D call: TRBD1 (6 bases). There are 13 residues in the CDR3. The germline CDR1 and CDR2 sequences are MNHEY and SVGAGI. Trimming cost V 6 bases and J 4 bases, with 12 bases left between them. CDR3 sequence (DNA): TGTGCCAGCAGCCAGGGGTTGGGCTATGGCTACACCTTC. Translating gives CASSQGLGYGYTF.

The chain recombines TRBV5-1 with TRBJ2-5; the match to TRBD2 covers 11 bases. The CDR3 runs to 15 residues. V dropped 7 bases and J dropped 5; count of bases not matched to a gene: 10. Germline loops: CDR1 SGHRS, CDR2 YFSETQ. Here the CDR3 reads CASSPVAGGQETQYF. The CDR3 DNA is TGCGCCAGCTCCCCGGTAGCGGGAGGGCAGGAGACCCAGTACTTC.

Concerning this clone itself: Other DNA variants within this sample encode the same CDR3. The chain couples TRBV9 to TRBJ2-2; TRBD2 aligns across 7 bases. Germline V gene sequence: CDR1 SGDLS, CDR2 YYNGEE. This CDR3 is built from 14 residues. V was pared by 2 bases and J by 4 bases, with 2 bases of the junction left unmatched. This CDR3 is CASSVGGSTGELFF. As DNA, the CDR3 is TGTGCCAGCAGCGTGGGCGGGAGCACCGGGGAGCTGTTTTTT.

The V gene is TRBV3-1 (or the pseudogene TRBV3-2), the J gene TRBJ1-1; D perhaps matches TRBD1 (6 bases). V lost 2 bases and J lost 5, with 15 bases in between. The CDR3 length is 15 residues. Germline CDR1 reads LGHDT; CDR2 reads YNNKEL (reference sequence). The CDR3: CASSQLGGLGTEAFF. CDR3 in DNA: TGTGCCAGCAGCCAACTCGGGGGGCTGGGGACTGAAGCTTTCTTT.